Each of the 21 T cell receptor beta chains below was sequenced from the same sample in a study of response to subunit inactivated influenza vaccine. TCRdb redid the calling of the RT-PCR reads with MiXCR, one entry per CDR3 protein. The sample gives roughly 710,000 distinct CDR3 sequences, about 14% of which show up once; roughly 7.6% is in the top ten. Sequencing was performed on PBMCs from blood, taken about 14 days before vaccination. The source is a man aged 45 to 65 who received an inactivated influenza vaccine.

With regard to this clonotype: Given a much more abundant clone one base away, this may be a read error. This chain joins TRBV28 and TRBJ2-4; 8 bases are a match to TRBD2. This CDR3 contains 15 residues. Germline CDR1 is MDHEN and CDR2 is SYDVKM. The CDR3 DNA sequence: TGTGCCACCAGTTCACCCCGCCGGGGGGGGTACATTCAGTACTTC. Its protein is CATSSPRRGGYIQYF.

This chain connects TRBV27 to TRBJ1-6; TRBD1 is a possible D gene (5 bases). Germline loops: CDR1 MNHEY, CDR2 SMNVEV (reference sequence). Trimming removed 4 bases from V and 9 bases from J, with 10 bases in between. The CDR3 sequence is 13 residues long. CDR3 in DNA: TGTGCCAGCAGTTCTGTAAGGGGTTCACCCCTCCACTTT. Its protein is CASSSVRGSPLHF.

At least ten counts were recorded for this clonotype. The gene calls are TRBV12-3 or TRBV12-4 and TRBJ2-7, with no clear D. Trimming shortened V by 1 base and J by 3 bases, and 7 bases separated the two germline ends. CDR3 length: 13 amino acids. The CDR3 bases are TGTGCCAGCAGTTTAGGGCTTCTCTACGAGCAGTACTTC. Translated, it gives CASSLGLLYEQYF.

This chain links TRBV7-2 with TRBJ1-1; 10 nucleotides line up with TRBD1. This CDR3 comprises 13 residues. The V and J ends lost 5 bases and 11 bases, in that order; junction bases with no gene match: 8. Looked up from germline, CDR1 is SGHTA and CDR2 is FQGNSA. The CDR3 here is CASSTRTGGMAFF. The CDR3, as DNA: TGTGCCAGCAGCACGAGGACAGGGGGTATGGCTTTCTTT.

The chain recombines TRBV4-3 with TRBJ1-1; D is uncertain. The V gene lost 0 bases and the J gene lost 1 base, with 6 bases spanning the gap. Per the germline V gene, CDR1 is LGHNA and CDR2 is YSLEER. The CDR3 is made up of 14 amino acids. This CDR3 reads CASSQDFANTEAFF. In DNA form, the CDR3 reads TGCGCCAGCAGCCAAGATTTTGCGAACACTGAAGCTTTCTTT.

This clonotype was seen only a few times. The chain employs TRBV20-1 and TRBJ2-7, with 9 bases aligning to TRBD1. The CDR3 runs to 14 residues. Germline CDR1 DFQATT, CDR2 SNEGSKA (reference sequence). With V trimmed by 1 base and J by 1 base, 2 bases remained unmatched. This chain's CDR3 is CSARGDRVSYEQYF. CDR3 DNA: TGCAGTGCTAGAGGGGACAGGGTTTCCTACGAGCAGTACTTC.

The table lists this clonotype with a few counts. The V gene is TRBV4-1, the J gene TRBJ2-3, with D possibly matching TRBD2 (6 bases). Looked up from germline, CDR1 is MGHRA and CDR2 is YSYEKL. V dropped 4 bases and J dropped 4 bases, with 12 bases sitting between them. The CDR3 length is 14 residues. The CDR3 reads CASSPRGAADTQYF. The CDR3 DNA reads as TGCGCCAGCAGCCCCCGCGGGGCGGCAGATACGCAGTATTTT.

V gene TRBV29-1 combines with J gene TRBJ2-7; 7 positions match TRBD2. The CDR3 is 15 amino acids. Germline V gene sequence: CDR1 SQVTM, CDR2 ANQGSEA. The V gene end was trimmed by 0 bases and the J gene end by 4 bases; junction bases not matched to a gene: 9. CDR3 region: CSVEDRSLAEYEQYF. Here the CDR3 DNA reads TGCAGCGTTGAAGATCGTTCGCTAGCGGAGTACGAGCAGTACTTC.

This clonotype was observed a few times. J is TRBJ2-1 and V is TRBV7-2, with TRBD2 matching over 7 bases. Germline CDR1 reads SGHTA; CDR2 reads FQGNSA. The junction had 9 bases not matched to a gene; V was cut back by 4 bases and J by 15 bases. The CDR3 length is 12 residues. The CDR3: CASSSEGLPSFF. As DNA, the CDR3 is TGTGCCAGCAGCTCAGAGGGACTACCGTCGTTCTTC.

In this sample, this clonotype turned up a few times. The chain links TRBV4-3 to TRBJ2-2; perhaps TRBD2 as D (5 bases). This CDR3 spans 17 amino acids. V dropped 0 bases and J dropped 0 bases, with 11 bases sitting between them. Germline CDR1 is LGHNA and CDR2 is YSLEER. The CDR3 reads CASSQDAGGTNTGELFF. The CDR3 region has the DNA TGCGCCAGCAGCCAAGATGCGGGCGGAACGAACACCGGGGAGCTGTTTTTT.

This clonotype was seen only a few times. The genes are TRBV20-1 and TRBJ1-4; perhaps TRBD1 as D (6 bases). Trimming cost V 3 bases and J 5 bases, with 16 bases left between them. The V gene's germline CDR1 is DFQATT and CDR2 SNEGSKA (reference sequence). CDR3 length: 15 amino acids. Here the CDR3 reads CSARDYTGTNEKLFF. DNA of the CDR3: TGCAGTGCTAGGGATTATACAGGGACAAATGAAAAACTGTTTTTT.

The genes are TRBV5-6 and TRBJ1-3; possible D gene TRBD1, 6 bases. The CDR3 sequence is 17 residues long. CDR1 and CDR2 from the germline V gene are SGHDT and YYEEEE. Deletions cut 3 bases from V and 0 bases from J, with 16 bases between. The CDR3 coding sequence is TGTGCCAGCAGCTCTATTGCAGGGGTCAGCTCTGGAAACACCATATATTTT. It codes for CASSSIAGVSSGNTIYF.

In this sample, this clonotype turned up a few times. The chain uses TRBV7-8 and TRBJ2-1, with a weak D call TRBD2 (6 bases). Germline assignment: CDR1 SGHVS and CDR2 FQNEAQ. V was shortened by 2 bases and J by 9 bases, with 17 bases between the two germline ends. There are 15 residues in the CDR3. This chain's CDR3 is CASSLIAALGGEQFF. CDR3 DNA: TGTGCCAGCAGCTTAATAGCGGCCCTAGGAGGTGAGCAGTTCTTC.

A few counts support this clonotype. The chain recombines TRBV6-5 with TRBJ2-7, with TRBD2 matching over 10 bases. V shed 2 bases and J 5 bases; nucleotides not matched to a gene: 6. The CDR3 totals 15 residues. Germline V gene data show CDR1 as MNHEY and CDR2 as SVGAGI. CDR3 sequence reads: CASSYKRGGRDEQYF. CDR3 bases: TGTGCCAGCAGTTACAAGCGGGGGGGCCGGGACGAGCAGTACTTC.

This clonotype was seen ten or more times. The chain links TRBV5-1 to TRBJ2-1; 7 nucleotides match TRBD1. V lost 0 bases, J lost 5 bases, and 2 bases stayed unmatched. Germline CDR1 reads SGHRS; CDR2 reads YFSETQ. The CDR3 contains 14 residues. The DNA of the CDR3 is TGCGCCAGCAGCTTGGCCGGGACAGACAATGAGCAGTTCTTC. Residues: CASSLAGTDNEQFF.

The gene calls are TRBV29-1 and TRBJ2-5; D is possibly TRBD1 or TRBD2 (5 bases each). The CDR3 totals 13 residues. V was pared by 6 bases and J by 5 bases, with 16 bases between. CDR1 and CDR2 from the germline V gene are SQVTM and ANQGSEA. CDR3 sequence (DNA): TGCAGCGTGAAGGGGACGGCAACGGAGACCCAGTACTTC. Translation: CSVKGTATETQYF. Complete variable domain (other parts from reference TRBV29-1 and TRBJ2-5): SAVISQKPSRDICQRGTSLTIQCQVDSQVTMMFWYRQQPGQSLTLIATANQGSEATYESGFVIDKFPISRPNLTFSTLTVSNMSPEDSSIYLCSVKGTATETQYFGPGTRLLVL.

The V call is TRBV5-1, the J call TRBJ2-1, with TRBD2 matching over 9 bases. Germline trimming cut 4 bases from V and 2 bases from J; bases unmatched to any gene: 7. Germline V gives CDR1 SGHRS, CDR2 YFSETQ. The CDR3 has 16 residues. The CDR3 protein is CASSRSLAGTYNEQFF. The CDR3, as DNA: TGCGCCAGCAGCCGGAGCCTAGCGGGGACCTACAATGAGCAGTTCTTC.

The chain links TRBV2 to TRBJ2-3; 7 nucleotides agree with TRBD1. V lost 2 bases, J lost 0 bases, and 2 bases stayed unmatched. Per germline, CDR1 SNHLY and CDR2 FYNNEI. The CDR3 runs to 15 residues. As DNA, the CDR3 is TGTGCCAGCAGTGAATGGGACAGAAGCACAGATACGCAGTATTTT. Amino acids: CASSEWDRSTDTQYF.

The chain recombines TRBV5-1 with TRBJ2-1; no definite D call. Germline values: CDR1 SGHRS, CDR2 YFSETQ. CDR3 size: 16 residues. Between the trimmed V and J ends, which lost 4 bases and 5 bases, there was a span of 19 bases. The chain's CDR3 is CASSAQGRSPNNEQFF. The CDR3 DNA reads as TGCGCCAGCAGCGCCCAAGGGCGGAGCCCTAACAATGAGCAGTTCTTC.

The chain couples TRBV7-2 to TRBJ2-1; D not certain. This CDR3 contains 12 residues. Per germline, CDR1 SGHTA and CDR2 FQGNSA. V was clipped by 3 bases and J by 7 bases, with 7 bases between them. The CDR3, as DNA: TGTGCCAGCAGCTTCATGGGGAATGAGCAGTTCTTC. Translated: CASSFMGNEQFF. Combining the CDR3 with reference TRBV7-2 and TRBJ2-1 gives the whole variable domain GAGVSQSPSNKVTEKGKDVELRCDPISGHTALYWYRQSLGQGLEFLIYFQGNSAPDKSGLPSDRFSAERTGGSVSTLTIQRTQQEDSAVYLCASSFMGNEQFFGPGTRLTVL.

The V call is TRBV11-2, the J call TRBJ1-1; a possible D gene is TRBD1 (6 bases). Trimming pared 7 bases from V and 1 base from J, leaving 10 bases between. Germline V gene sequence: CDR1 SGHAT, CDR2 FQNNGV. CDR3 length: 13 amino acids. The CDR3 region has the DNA TGTGCCAGCATCGAGACAGGGAACACTGAAGCTTTCTTT. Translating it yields CASIETGNTEAFF.